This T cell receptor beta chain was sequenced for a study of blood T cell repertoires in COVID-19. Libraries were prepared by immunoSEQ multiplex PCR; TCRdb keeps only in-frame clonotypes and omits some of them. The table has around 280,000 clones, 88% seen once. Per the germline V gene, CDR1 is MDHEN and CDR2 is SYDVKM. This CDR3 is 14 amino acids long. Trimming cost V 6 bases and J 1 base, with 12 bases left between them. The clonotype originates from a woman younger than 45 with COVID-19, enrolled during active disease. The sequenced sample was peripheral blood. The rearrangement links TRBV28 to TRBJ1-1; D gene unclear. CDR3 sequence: CASRVAGKNTEAFF. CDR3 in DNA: TGTGCCAGCAGGGTTGCGGGGAAGAACACTGAAGCTTTCTTT.